This T cell receptor (beta chain) originates from a study of blood T cell repertoires in COVID-19. Study-wide background: Sites in the United States, Italy and Spain provided acute and convalescent COVID-19 samples. Sample material is recorded as cDNA or gDNA derived from T cells, B-cell-depleted T cells, or PBMCs.

In the original processing: Researchers report that nucleated cell counts were estimated from reference gene primer amplification. Repertoires were generated with immunoSEQ multiplex PCR, while TCRdb's copy carries only in-frame clones and drops some. V and J calls and clone size are as listed in that table; D and trimming were resolved from the DNA. The sample includes approximately 90,000 clones, approximately 87% of them seen just once. CDR3 length equals 13 residues. V dropped 1 base and J dropped 7 bases, with 10 bases sitting between them. The sequencing input was peripheral blood. The sequence was collected from a human donor with acute or convalescent COVID-19. The donor label of this sample is uncertain. The V gene is TRBV12-3 or TRBV12-4, the J gene TRBJ1-2; perhaps TRBD1 as D (5 bases). The CDR3 coding sequence is TGTGCCAGCAGTTTAGAAGGGGCGGCTGGCTACACCTTC. Translated, it gives CASSLEGAAGYTF.